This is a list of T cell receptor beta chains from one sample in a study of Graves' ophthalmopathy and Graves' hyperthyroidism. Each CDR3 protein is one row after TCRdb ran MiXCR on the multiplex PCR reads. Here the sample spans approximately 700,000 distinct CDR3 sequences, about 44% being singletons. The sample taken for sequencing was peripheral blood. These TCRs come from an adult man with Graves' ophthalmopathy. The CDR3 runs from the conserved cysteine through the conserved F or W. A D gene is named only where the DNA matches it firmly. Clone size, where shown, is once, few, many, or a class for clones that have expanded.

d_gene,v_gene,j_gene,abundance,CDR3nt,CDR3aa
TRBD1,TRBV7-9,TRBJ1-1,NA,TGTGCCAGCAGCGGAATCGGGACAGGGGGCGCTTGGACTGAAGCTTTCTTT,CASSGIGTGGAWTEAFF
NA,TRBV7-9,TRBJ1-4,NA,TGTGCCAGCAGCTTAGGATTCGCCGGCATCGGAGAAAAACTGTTTTTT,CASSLGFAGIGEKLFF
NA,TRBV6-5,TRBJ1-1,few,TGTGCCAGCAGTTACTCGGTCGGTTATATCTTT,CASSYSVGYIF
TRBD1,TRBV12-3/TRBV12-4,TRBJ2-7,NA,TGTGCCAGCAGCCCCTGGGGGGGGACAGGGGGGGACGAGCAGTACTTC,CASSPWGGTGGDEQYF
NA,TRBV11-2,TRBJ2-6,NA,TGTGCCAGCCGCCCTCCTGGGGCCAACGTCCCGACTTTC,CASRPPGANVPTF
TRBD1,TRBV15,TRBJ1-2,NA,TGTGCCGCCCGACAGGGGGGCTATGGCTACACCTTC,CAARQGGYGYTF
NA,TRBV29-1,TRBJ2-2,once,TGCAGCTTGTTGGGGGGGCGCGACGGGGAGCTGTTTTTT,CSLLGGRDGELFF
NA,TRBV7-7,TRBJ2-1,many,TGTGCCAGCAGCTTTGGTAGCAACAATGAGCAGTTCTTC,CASSFGSNNEQFF
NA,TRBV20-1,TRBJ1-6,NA,TGCAGTGCTAGAGAACAGGGAGGGAATTCACCCCTCCACTTT,CSAREQGGNSPLHF
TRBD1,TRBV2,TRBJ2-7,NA,TGTGCCAGCAGCCCCGGGACAGGTCTCTCCTACGAGCAGTACTTC,CASSPGTGLSYEQYF
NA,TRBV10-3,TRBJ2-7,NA,TGTGCCGGTCGCGGGACAGAATCCTACGAGCAGTACTTC,CAGRGTESYEQYF
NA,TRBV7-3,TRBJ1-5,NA,TGCGCCAGCAGCCGGGGGACCAGCAATCAGCCCCAGCATTTT,CASSRGTSNQPQHF
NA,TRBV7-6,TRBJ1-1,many,TGTGCCAGCAGCTCGGAGGATACTGAAGCTTTCTTT,CASSSEDTEAFF
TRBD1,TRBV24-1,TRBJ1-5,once,TGTGCTAGAGCCTCCGGGACAGCCGTGGGGACCCAGCATTTT,CARASGTAVGTQHF
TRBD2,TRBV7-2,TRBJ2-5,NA,TGTGCCAGCAGCTCAGTAGCGGGGGGGAGAGAGACCCAGTACTTC,CASSSVAGGRETQYF
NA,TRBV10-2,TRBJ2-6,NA,TGTGCCAGCTCCGATGGAAGGGCGCCCGCCGTTTCTGGGGCCAACGTCCTGACTTTC,CASSDGRAPAVSGANVLTF
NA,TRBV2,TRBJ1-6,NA,TGTGCCAGCAGTTCCGGGACCCTACCCCTCCACTTT,CASSSGTLPLHF
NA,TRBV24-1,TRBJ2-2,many,TGTGCCACCAGTGACCCCGGAACTTCAGGCACCGGGGAGCTGTTTTTT,CATSDPGTSGTGELFF
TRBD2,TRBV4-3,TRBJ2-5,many,TGCGCCAGCAGCAAAGCGGGAGGTGGCGAGACCCAGTACTTC,CASSKAGGGETQYF
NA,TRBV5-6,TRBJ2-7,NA,TGTGCCAGCAGCTATTCAGACTACAGGAGCTCCTACGAGCAGTACTTC,CASSYSDYRSSYEQYF
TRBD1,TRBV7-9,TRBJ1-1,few,TGTGCCAGCAGTATTAACCCCGGGACAGAAACTGAAGCTTTCTTT,CASSINPGTETEAFF
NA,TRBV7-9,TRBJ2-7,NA,TGTGCCAGCAGCCTGCGACGGCACAGCTACGAGCAGTACTTC,CASSLRRHSYEQYF
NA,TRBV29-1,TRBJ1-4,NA,TGCAGCGTTGAAGCAGGGAAGGGCACGGATGAAAAACTGTTTTTT,CSVEAGKGTDEKLFF